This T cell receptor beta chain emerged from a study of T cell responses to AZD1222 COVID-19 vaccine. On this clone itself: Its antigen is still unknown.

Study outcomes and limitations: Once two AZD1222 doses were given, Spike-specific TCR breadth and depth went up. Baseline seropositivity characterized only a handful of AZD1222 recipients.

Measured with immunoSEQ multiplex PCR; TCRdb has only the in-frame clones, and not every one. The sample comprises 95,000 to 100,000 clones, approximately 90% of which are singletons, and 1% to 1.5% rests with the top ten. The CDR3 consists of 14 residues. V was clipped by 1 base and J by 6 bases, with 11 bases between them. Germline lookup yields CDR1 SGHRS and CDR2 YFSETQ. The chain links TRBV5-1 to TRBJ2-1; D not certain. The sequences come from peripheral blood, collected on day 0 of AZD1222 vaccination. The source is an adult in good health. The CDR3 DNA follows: TGCGCCAGCAGCTTGCACACAAGCTTCAATGAGCAGTTCTTC. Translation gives CASSLHTSFNEQFF.